One and the same sample provided the 5 T cell receptor beta chains below, sequenced in a study of persistence of HIV-infected CD4 T cells. Anti-CD3/anti-CD28 beads served as a nonspecific positive control stimulus. Sorting of responding CD4+ T cells relied on upregulated CD40 ligand together with CD69. This was the immunoSEQ version 4 assay in survey mode. TCRdb keeps only in-frame clones here, not all; method: immunoSEQ multiplex PCR. Of more than 35,000 clones listed, roughly 92% are singletons. The antigens of these receptors remain unknown. The specimen was CD4+ T cells sorted from PBMCs after approximately 18-hour stimulation, collected from a patient who received antiretroviral therapy. Receptors originate from an adult man with HIV who was CMV-seropositive.

The chain recombines TRBV7-9 with TRBJ2-5; 8 positions agree with TRBD1. The CDR3 has 16 residues. Germline loops: CDR1 SEHNR, CDR2 FQNEAQ (reference sequence). The ends lost 1 base at V and 1 base at J; junction bases unmatched: 5. As DNA, the CDR3 is TGTGCCAGCAGCTTAGATCGGGACAGGTCCCAAGAGACCCAGTACTTC. Translating it yields CASSLDRDRSQETQYF.

This chain uses TRBV5-4 with TRBJ2-2; 8 nucleotides line up with TRBD1. Per germline, CDR1 SGHNT and CDR2 YYREEE (reference sequence). CDR3 length: 15 residues. Unmatched junction bases numbered 7, after V lost 2 bases and J lost 7 bases. CDR3 bases: TGTGCCAGCAGCTTCAACAGGGGGTCTGGCGGGGAGCTGTTTTTT. Translating gives CASSFNRGSGGELFF.

Concerning this clone: An end of the junction does not agree with germline; a read error may underlie this. This rearrangement joins TRBV7-2 to TRBJ2-7, with 8 positions matching TRBD1. This CDR3 contains 16 residues. Per the germline V gene, CDR1 is SGHTA and CDR2 is FQGNSA. CDR3 residues: CASSLALGQGSYEQYF. The CDR3 coding sequence is TGTGCCAGCAGCCTAGCCCTCGGACAGGGCTCCTACGAGCAGTACTTC.

In the case of this clone: This sample also contains other DNA sequences that code for the same CDR3. The chain combines TRBV18 with TRBJ2-3; D uncertain. V lost 0 bases to trimming and J lost 0 bases, with 1 base between them. CDR1 and CDR2 (germline): KGHSH, LQKENI. The CDR3 extends over 13 amino acids. This CDR3 is CASSPPSTDTQYF. CDR3 DNA: TGTGCCAGCTCACCACCTAGCACAGATACGCAGTATTTT.

The V gene is TRBV2, the J gene TRBJ1-2; D may be TRBD1 (6 bases). CDR3 size: 14 residues. CDR1 and CDR2 from the germline V gene are SNHLY and FYNNEI. Trimming pared 6 bases from V and 5 bases from J, leaving 16 bases between. The DNA of the CDR3 is TGTGCCAGCAGGCTTCGGACAGTGGGATATGGCTACACCTTC. The encoded protein is CASRLRTVGYGYTF.